This TCR beta chain was identified in a study of T-cell memory formation after mild COVID-19. Study details: Among the donors, TCR clusters were largely specific to each donor.

About this clonotype itself: The antigen is undetermined.

TCR alpha and TCR beta cDNA libraries with sample barcodes and UMIs came from 5'RACE using constant-segment primers. MiXCR, run by TCRdb on the 5' RACE reads, gives a single entry per CDR3 protein. The sample has 290,000 or so distinct CDR3 sequences; just under 20% are singletons. The J segment lost 4 bases and the V segment lost 1 base, leaving 12 bases of the junction unmatched. Germline loops: CDR1 SGHTA, CDR2 FQGNSA. The CDR3 consists of 18 residues. Notes on the study in general: Certain responding clones were present in pre-infection memory, suggesting participation of cross-reactive memory. CD4+ contracting clones were found mainly in CM and EM, and CD8+ ones in EMRA.

The rearrangement joins TRBV7-2 to TRBJ2-3, with TRBD2 identical over 9 bases. The sample was PBMCs or a T cell subset sorted from them (not recorded which). This TCR came from a man in his late teens or twenties who had mild COVID-19 (a few samples of this study predate the infection). Cell type and time point are not known. The CDR3 spells CASSLVSSGGSSADTQYF. Here the CDR3 DNA reads TGTGCCAGCAGCTTAGTATCAAGCGGGGGGTCTAGTGCAGATACGCAGTATTTT.